This record concerns one T cell receptor beta chain sequence. Its specificity is not known. Assay used: immunoSEQ multiplex PCR; TCRdb lists only in-frame clones, some missing. The data hold around 110,000 clones, with about 88% observed a single time. The data stem from a study of cytomegalovirus exposure and HLA in healthy donors. General study findings and limits: Cytomegalovirus association was assigned to about 150 TCR beta chains. Through in vitro validation, a few CMV-associated chains were shown to be specific for CMV antigens.

The donors were members of the validation cohort comprising about 120 subjects, separate from the approximately 670-subject first cohort. The length of the CDR3 is 16 residues. Germline-derived CDR1 and CDR2 are MDHEN and SYDVKM. V shed 8 bases, J shed 8 bases, and the junction held 17 bases outside the gene matches. The sequencing sample was made of PBMCs. V is TRBV28 and J is TRBJ1-2; 10 nucleotides line up with TRBD1. This clonotype was sampled from a woman under 30 in good health and CMV-seropositive. The CDR3 bases are TGTGCCAGCCGGGAGGTAGGGGACAGGGGATCTATAGGCTACACCTTC. Translated: CASREVGDRGSIGYTF.